A selection of T cell receptor beta chains follows, all from one sample in a study of brain T cells in children with intractable seizures. The data were produced by immunoSEQ multiplex PCR, yet TCRdb's version contains in-frame clones alone and is incomplete. The sample shows about 41,000 clones, 90% of them seen only once. The sample in question was peripheral blood, obtained at surgery. The receptors were gathered from a girl aged 2-10 years with tuberous sclerosis and intractable seizures. CDR3s include the opening cysteine and the closing phenylalanine or tryptophan. A D gene is named only where the DNA matches it firmly. Clone size appears in some rows only: once, few, many, or a class for an expanded clone.

D,size,V,J,CDR3,DNA
-,once,TRBV20-1,TRBJ2-1,CSARRGMEFF,TGCAGTGCTAGGAGGGGAATGGAGTTCTTC
-,-,TRBV5-1,TRBJ1-5,CASSPLGTGGDQPQHF,TGCGCCAGCAGCCCCCTAGGGACGGGGGGAGATCAGCCCCAGCATTTT
TRBD1,once,TRBV29-1,TRBJ1-2,CSASDRGPSGYTF,TGCAGCGCTTCCGACAGGGGGCCTTCTGGCTACACCTTC
TRBD1,-,TRBV7-9,TRBJ1-2,CASSAKVPGQAFYGYTF,TGTGCCAGCAGCGCGAAAGTCCCGGGACAGGCGTTCTATGGCTACACCTTC
-,-,TRBV3-1/TRBV3-2,TRBJ2-2,CASSQGQGPGELFF,TGTGCCAGCAGCCAAGGTCAGGGGCCCGGGGAGCTGTTTTTT
-,-,TRBV6-1,TRBJ1-1,CASSESRRDTEAFF,TGTGCCAGCAGTGAAAGTAGGAGGGACACTGAAGCTTTCTTT
TRBD2,-,TRBV6-2/TRBV6-3,TRBJ2-2,CASSPSGGAFTGELFF,TGTGCCAGCAGCCCTAGCGGGGGGGCTTTCACCGGGGAGCTGTTTTTT
-,-,TRBV5-1,TRBJ1-4,CASSYSMGNEKLFF,TGCGCCAGCAGCTACTCGATGGGAAATGAAAAACTGTTTTTT
TRBD1,-,TRBV5-5,TRBJ1-1,CASSPQGGEAFF,TGTGCCAGCAGCCCCCAGGGGGGTGAAGCTTTCTTT
-,-,TRBV10-3,TRBJ2-3,CAIKRGPRADTQYF,TGTGCCATCAAGAGGGGACCCAGGGCAGATACGCAGTATTTT
TRBD1,-,TRBV7-8,TRBJ2-6,CASRPGQGIAYMGANVLTF,TGTGCCAGCAGACCGGGACAGGGTATCGCCTACATGGGGGCCAACGTCCTGACTTTC
TRBD2,-,TRBV10-2,TRBJ2-3,CASSERDPGEGDTQYF,TGCGCCAGCAGTGAGAGGGATCCGGGGGAGGGAGATACGCAGTATTTT
TRBD1,-,TRBV7-6,TRBJ1-1,CASSSWTGQMNTEAFF,TGTGCCAGCAGCTCTTGGACAGGGCAAATGAACACTGAAGCTTTCTTT
-,-,TRBV6-5,TRBJ1-2,CASSYSPTDSTYGYTF,TGTGCCAGCAGTTACTCACCGACAGATTCTACTTATGGCTACACCTTC
-,-,TRBV4-1,TRBJ2-5,CASSQVYKQETQYF,TGCGCCAGCAGCCAAGTATATAAACAAGAGACCCAGTACTTC
TRBD1,few,TRBV7-8,TRBJ2-5,CASSRGLIPQETQYF,TGTGCCAGCAGTAGGGGGCTAATTCCCCAAGAGACCCAGTACTTC
TRBD1,-,TRBV6-5,TRBJ1-1,CASSYTGGGMNTEAFF,TGTGCCAGCAGTTACACAGGGGGCGGGATGAACACTGAAGCTTTCTTT
TRBD1,few,TRBV9,TRBJ2-2,CASSVGGQGATGELFF,TGTGCCAGCAGCGTAGGGGGACAGGGGGCGACCGGGGAGCTGTTTTTT
TRBD1,once,TRBV6-5,TRBJ1-2,CASSLDRGGAYGYTF,TGTGCCAGCAGTCTGGACAGGGGAGGGGCCTATGGCTACACCTTC
-,-,TRBV27,TRBJ2-2,CASSLIETGELFF,TGTGCCAGCAGCTTGATAGAGACCGGGGAGCTGTTTTTT
TRBD1,-,TRBV6-1,TRBJ2-3,CASSEVSQQGSTTTDTQYF,TGTGCCAGCAGTGAAGTTAGTCAACAGGGGTCCACAACCACAGATACGCAGTATTTT
TRBD2,-,TRBV5-1,TRBJ2-5,CASKRPSGQETQYF,TGCGCCAGCAAGCGGCCTAGCGGACAAGAGACCCAGTACTTC
TRBD1,-,TRBV11-2,TRBJ2-3,CASSNWDRASTDTQYF,TGTGCCAGCAGCAATTGGGACAGAGCTAGCACAGATACGCAGTATTTT
TRBD1,-,TRBV4-1,TRBJ1-2,CASSPGTGVYGYTF,TGCGCCAGCAGCCCCGGGACAGGGGTCTATGGCTACACCTTC
-,-,TRBV27,TRBJ1-1,CASSLYEGTEAFF,TGTGCCAGCAGTTTATATGAGGGCACTGAAGCTTTCTTT
-,-,TRBV2,TRBJ1-2,CASSEAGSGSYGYTF,TGTGCCAGCAGTGAGGCTGGCTCTGGATCTTATGGCTACACCTTC
-,-,TRBV7-2,TRBJ2-5,CASSLAGGPETQYF,TGTGCCAGCAGCTTAGCGGGGGGGCCGGAGACCCAGTACTTC
-,-,TRBV28,TRBJ2-7,CASSRTLYEQYF,TGTGCCAGCAGCCGGACACTGTACGAGCAGTACTTC
TRBD1,-,TRBV14,TRBJ1-6,CASSRLGTGYNSPLHF,TGTGCCAGCAGCCGTCTCGGGACAGGGTATAATTCACCCCTCCACTTT